This T cell receptor beta chain was recorded in a study of blood T cell repertoires in COVID-19. Individuals aged about 18 to 100 years were recruited from fewer than 25 US areas. Sequencing was performed with immunoSEQ multiplex PCR; in TCRdb, only in-frame clones are kept and a portion is missing. This sample yields some 380,000 clones, of which more than 70% are seen a single time; around 1.3% belongs to the top ten. The V gene's germline CDR1 is MNHEY and CDR2 SVGAGI. There are 15 residues in the CDR3. Unmatched junction bases numbered 12, after V lost 7 bases and J lost 5 bases. Sequencing used PBMCs or T cells enriched from blood (not recorded which). This TCR came from a man aged 25 to 45 who had recovered from COVID-19. V usage is TRBV6-5 and J usage is TRBJ1-1; 8 nucleotides match TRBD1. CDR3 region: CASKPPTGAGTEAFF. The DNA of the CDR3 is TGTGCCAGCAAACCTCCGACAGGGGCTGGGACTGAAGCTTTCTTT.